The source of this T cell receptor (beta chain) is a study of CD8 T cells in ankylosing spondylitis. After removal of 4 bases from V and 0 bases from J, the junction contained 4 bases not matched to a gene. Germline V gene sequence: CDR1 LGHDT, CDR2 YNNKEL (reference sequence). The CDR3 contains 15 residues. TCRdb used MiXCR to reprocess the 5' RACE reads, holding one entry per CDR3 protein. The data hold more than 250,000 distinct CDR3 sequences, with 9.5% to 13% observed a single time. Study conclusions and caveats: Enrichment of disease-linked clones was reportedly significant in matched ankylosing spondylitis synovial fluid.

The sample holds a few counts of this clonotype. What it binds is not known. The sequence was obtained from a female donor with ankylosing spondylitis or in good health (not recorded which). The chain recombines TRBV3-1 with TRBJ2-7, with 9 bases aligning to TRBD1. Material for sequencing was blood, either unsorted or a sorted T cell fraction (not recorded which). Here the CDR3 reads CASSPQGAFSYEQYF. CDR3 DNA: TGTGCCAGCAGCCCACAGGGGGCCTTCTCCTACGAGCAGTACTTC.